Below are 2 T cell receptor beta chains sequenced from a single sample in a study of shared clonotypes between healthy human individuals. Libraries were prepared by immunoSEQ multiplex PCR; TCRdb keeps only in-frame clonotypes and omits some of them. The data hold approximately 1,500,000 clones, with approximately 98% observed a single time. The sample comprised naive CD4+ T cells sorted from blood. Noted subset: CD45RA+ positively selected. The receptors originated from a man in his thirties or forties in good health.

V and J are TRBV5-1 and TRBJ2-3, with D unclear. The CDR3 is 15 amino acids. Looked up from germline, CDR1 is SGHRS and CDR2 is YFSETQ. The V and J ends lost 3 bases and 3 bases respectively, with 14 bases between them. CDR3 region: CASSSGTSATDTQYF. DNA of the CDR3: TGCGCCAGCAGCTCAGGTACCTCAGCAACAGATACGCAGTATTTT.

The chain is built from TRBV18 and TRBJ2-2; 9 bases align to TRBD2. The CDR3 loop spans 16 amino acids. With 5 bases clipped from V and 0 bases from J, the junction kept 4 bases outside the gene matches. Germline CDR1 is KGHSH and CDR2 is LQKENI. The DNA for the CDR3 is TGTGCCAGCTCAAGACTAGCGGAGTCGAACACCGGGGAGCTGTTTTTT. Amino acid sequence: CASSRLAESNTGELFF.